These 9 T cell receptor beta chains came from one sample sequenced in a study of Graves' ophthalmopathy and Graves' hyperthyroidism. Investigators amplified TCR beta CDR3 regions from RNA transcripts. The authors performed first-round RT-PCR with HTBI primers and then a second-round multiplex PCR. One entry per CDR3 protein, called by TCRdb with MiXCR from the multiplex PCR reads. The sample records roughly 480,000 distinct CDR3 sequences, under 15% being singletons. Sequencing was performed on blood. The receptors here all came from a woman aged 30 to 39 with Graves' ophthalmopathy.

This clonotype was recorded many times. The CDR3 loop reads CAISESSGDWDYTF. The CDR3 coding sequence is TGTGCCATCAGTGAGTCCTCAGGGGACTGGGACTACACCTTC. V usage is TRBV10-3 and J usage is TRBJ1-2, with D possibly TRBD1 on 6 matching bases. The CDR3 is 14 residues long. V was pared by 0 bases and J by 10 bases, with 15 bases between. Looked up from germline, CDR1 is ENHRY and CDR2 is SYGVKD.

This clonotype was observed at least ten times. The chain combines TRBV20-1 with TRBJ2-7; D tentatively fits TRBD1 or TRBD2 (5 bases each). The CDR3 totals 14 residues. The germline V and J ends were trimmed by 3 bases and 3 bases, with 15 bases remaining between them. Per germline, CDR1 DFQATT and CDR2 SNEGSKA (reference sequence). For the CDR3, the DNA is TGCAGTGCTAGTATCGGGACGCTAAACTACGAGCAGTACTTC. Translation: CSASIGTLNYEQYF.

This clonotype showed up many times. V and J are TRBV6-2 or TRBV6-3 and TRBJ1-1, with 8 positions matching TRBD1. After removal of 2 bases from V and 2 bases from J, the junction contained 16 bases not matched to a gene. Germline values: CDR1 MNHEY, CDR2 SVGEGT. The CDR3 is 19 residues long. CDR3 sequence reads: CASSYKLPKGTGSNTEAFF. The CDR3 DNA is TGTGCCAGCAGTTACAAACTACCTAAGGGGACAGGATCCAACACTGAAGCTTTCTTT.

This chain joins TRBV11-2 and TRBJ2-2; D could derive from TRBD1 or TRBD2 (5 bases each). This CDR3 has 17 amino acids. The germline gives CDR1 SGHAT, CDR2 FQNNGV. The V end lost 0 bases, the J end lost 7 bases, and 18 bases lay between the germline ends. The CDR3 loop is CASSLEGVVLRGGELFF. The CDR3 DNA follows: TGTGCCAGCAGCTTAGAAGGGGTAGTACTCCGGGGCGGGGAGCTGTTTTTT. Together with reference TRBV11-2 and TRBJ2-2, the CDR3 gives the full variable domain: EAGVAQSPRYKIIEKRQSVAFWCNPISGHATLYWYQQILGQGPKLLIQFQNNGVVDDSQLPKDRFSAERLKGVDSTLKIQPAKLEDSAVYLCASSLEGVVLRGGELFFGEGSRLTVL.

This clonotype was counted many times. The J gene is TRBJ1-5, the V gene TRBV11-2; weak D call: TRBD1 (6 bases). Germline loops: CDR1 SGHAT, CDR2 FQNNGV. V dropped 5 bases and J dropped 4 bases, with 9 bases sitting between them. The CDR3 is made up of 13 amino acids. The CDR3 DNA follows: TGTGCCAGCAGCAAGACAGGAAATCAGCCCCAGCATTTT. Its protein is CASSKTGNQPQHF.

The V and J genes are TRBV12-3 or TRBV12-4 and TRBJ2-7, with TRBD2 matching over 12 bases. The V gene end was trimmed by 7 bases and the J gene end by 0 bases; junction bases not matched to a gene: 10. The CDR3 length is 17 residues. CDR3 protein: CASTLGTSGYYSYEQYF. DNA of the CDR3: TGTGCCAGCACCCTCGGGACTAGCGGGTACTACTCCTACGAGCAGTACTTC.

This clonotype was counted many times. The rearrangement joins TRBV12-3 or TRBV12-4 to TRBJ1-1; D call uncertain. The V end lost 2 bases, the J end lost 3 bases, and 10 bases lay between the germline ends. This CDR3 region has 14 residues. CDR3 coding DNA: TGTGCCAGCAGTTTAAACCTTTGGGACACTGAAGCTTTCTTT. This sequence encodes CASSLNLWDTEAFF.

This chain joins TRBV6-5 and TRBJ2-7; the match to TRBD1 covers 9 bases. V gave up 2 bases and J gave up 5 bases; unmatched junction bases: 13. There are 17 residues in the CDR3. Germline CDR1 reads MNHEY; CDR2 reads SVGAGI. CDR3 sequence reads: CASSYNLRDRAIHEQYF. The CDR3, as DNA: TGTGCCAGCAGTTACAATCTCCGGGACAGGGCTATCCACGAGCAGTACTTC.

This clonotype has ten or more counts. CDR3 coding DNA: TGTGCCTGGAGCCCCTCTCCGGACAGGGCGTATGGCTACACCTTC. This gives the protein CAWSPSPDRAYGYTF. The chain uses TRBV30 and TRBJ1-2, with 8 bases lining up with TRBD1. There are 15 residues in the CDR3. Germline V gives CDR1 GTSNPN, CDR2 SVGIG (reference sequence). After removal of 3 bases from V and 5 bases from J, the junction contained 11 bases not matched to a gene.